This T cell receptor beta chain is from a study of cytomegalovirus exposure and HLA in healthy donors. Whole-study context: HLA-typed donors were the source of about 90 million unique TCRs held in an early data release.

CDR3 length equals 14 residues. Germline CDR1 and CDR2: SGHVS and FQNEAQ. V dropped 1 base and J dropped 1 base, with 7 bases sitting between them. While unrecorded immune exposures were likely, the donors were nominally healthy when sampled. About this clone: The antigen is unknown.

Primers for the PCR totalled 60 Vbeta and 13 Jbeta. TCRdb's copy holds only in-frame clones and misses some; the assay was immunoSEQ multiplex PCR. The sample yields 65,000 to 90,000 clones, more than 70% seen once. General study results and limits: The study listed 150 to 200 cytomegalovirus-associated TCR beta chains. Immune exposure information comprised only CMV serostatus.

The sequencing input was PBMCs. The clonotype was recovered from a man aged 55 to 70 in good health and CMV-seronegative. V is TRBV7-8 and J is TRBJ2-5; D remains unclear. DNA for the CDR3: TGTGCCAGCAGCTTAGGTGCAGTCCAAGAGACCCAGTACTTC. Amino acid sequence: CASSLGAVQETQYF.